This T cell receptor (beta chain) stems from a study of blood T cell repertoires in COVID-19. Generated by immunoSEQ multiplex PCR, the TCRdb table keeps only in-frame clones and is missing some. The sample lists under 250,000 clones; roughly 90% were seen once. This CDR3 spans 16 amino acids. Germline V gene data show CDR1 as LNHDA and CDR2 as SQIVND (reference sequence). With V trimmed by 2 bases and J by 4 bases, 8 bases remained unmatched. This chain links TRBV19 with TRBJ2-1; 7 positions agree with TRBD1. The sample consisted of peripheral blood. The TCR sequence derives from a man in his 60s with COVID-19, enrolled during active disease. The CDR3 region is CASSIRGGSRYNEQFF. CDR3 nucleotides: TGTGCCAGTAGTATAAGAGGGGGCAGCCGGTACAATGAGCAGTTCTTC.